Presented here are 3 T cell receptor beta chains from one specimen sequenced in a study of blood T cell repertoires in COVID-19. Profiling relied on immunoSEQ multiplex PCR, and the TCRdb table lists in-frame clones only, not all of them. This repertoire shows 270,000 or so clones, roughly 84% found once; its top ten account for around 3.2%. Material: peripheral blood. Every receptor here comes from a woman between 18 and 29 years old with acute or convalescent COVID-19.

The rearrangement links TRBV30 to TRBJ1-3, with D maybe TRBD1 (5 bases). This CDR3 contains 15 residues. V shed 5 bases and J shed 3 bases, with 17 bases lying between them. In germline, CDR1 is GTSNPN, CDR2 SVGIG (reference sequence). CDR3 sequence reads: CAWAGGGARGNTIYF. CDR3 DNA sequence: TGTGCCTGGGCCGGGGGAGGGGCTCGTGGAAACACCATATATTTT.

The chain joins TRBV7-8 to TRBJ1-6; D may be TRBD1 (6 bases). CDR3 length: 13 residues. Germline assignment: CDR1 SGHVS and CDR2 FQNEAQ. V was trimmed by 4 bases and J by 7 bases, leaving 8 bases between them. The CDR3 DNA follows: TGTGCCAGCAGCTCAGACAGGAATTCACCCCTCCACTTT. This sequence encodes CASSSDRNSPLHF.

CDR3: CASAPTFKSTGELFF. CDR3 nucleotide sequence: TGTGCCAGCGCCCCGACTTTTAAGTCCACCGGGGAGCTGTTTTTT. J is TRBJ2-2 and V is TRBV9; D remains ambiguous. The CDR3 is 15 amino acids. The germline V and J ends were trimmed by 7 bases and 4 bases, with 17 bases remaining between them. Germline V lookup: CDR1 SGDLS, CDR2 YYNGEE.